The 20 T cell receptor beta chains reported below all come from one sample, sequenced in a study of beta chain features in type 1 diabetes. The authors reverse transcribed all of the isolated RNA, so sequencing captured expressed TCRB transcripts. TCRdb's table, derived via immunoSEQ multiplex PCR, lists solely in-frame clones and lacks some. The data contain 330,000 or so clones, around a fifth of them singletons. Sequenced material: naive CD4+ T cells from blood. The receptors were sampled from a woman aged 18-29 years in good health.

A remark on this clone: Other nucleotide sequences in the sample specify the same CDR3. The chain links TRBV7-2 to TRBJ2-5, with D perhaps TRBD1 (5 bases). The germline CDR1 and CDR2 sequences are SGHTA and FQGNSA. V was cut by 2 bases and J by 5 bases, with 9 bases left in between. CDR3 length: 13 residues. CDR3 protein: CASSLRGRETQYF. DNA of the CDR3: TGTGCCAGCAGCTTAAGGGGTCGCGAGACCCAGTACTTC.

The J gene is TRBJ1-2, the V gene TRBV7-9; D is ambiguous. Trimming left V 6 bases short and J 4 bases short, with 15 bases between. The CDR3 extends over 14 amino acids. The germline V gene has CDR1 SEHNR and CDR2 FQNEAQ (reference sequence). The CDR3 sequence is CASRPRVYFYGYTF. Written as DNA, the CDR3 is TGTGCCAGCAGGCCAAGAGTGTATTTCTATGGCTACACCTTC.

The chain joins TRBV13 to TRBJ2-1; maybe TRBD1 (6 bases). V dropped 5 bases and J dropped 0 bases, with 11 bases sitting between them. The CDR3 runs to 15 residues. CDR1 PRHDT and CDR2 FYEKMQ come from the germline V gene (reference sequence). CDR3 protein: CASSPTGSSYNEQFF. DNA for the CDR3: TGTGCCAGCAGCCCGACAGGAAGCTCCTACAATGAGCAGTTCTTC.

V gene TRBV6-5 combines with J gene TRBJ2-5, with 7 positions matching TRBD2. V lost 2 bases, J lost 4 bases, and 4 bases stayed unmatched. Germline CDR1 reads MNHEY; CDR2 reads SVGAGI. CDR3 length: 14 residues. CDR3 in DNA: TGTGCCAGCAGTTACAGGGAGGGTCGAGAGACCCAGTACTTC. Translation: CASSYREGRETQYF.

Only a few counts were recorded for this clone. This chain links TRBV5-4 with TRBJ1-2; D remains unclear. Germline V gene sequence: CDR1 SGHNT, CDR2 YYREEE (reference sequence). V dropped 4 bases and J dropped 3 bases, with 13 bases sitting between them. This CDR3 comprises 14 residues. The CDR3 protein is CASSPALSDYGYTF. CDR3 sequence (DNA): TGTGCCAGCAGCCCCGCCCTAAGTGACTATGGCTACACCTTC.

The CDR3 bases are TGTGCCAGCAGCATAAGGACTACCTCTTCCTACAATGAGCAGTTCTTC. It specifies CASSIRTTSSYNEQFF. The chain joins TRBV11-2 to TRBJ2-1, with D possibly TRBD2 on 6 matching bases. V was clipped by 5 bases and J by 1 base, with 15 bases between them. The CDR3 sequence is 16 residues long. The germline CDR1 and CDR2 sequences are SGHAT and FQNNGV.

The chain links TRBV30 to TRBJ2-7; 11 bases map to TRBD1. Germline values: CDR1 GTSNPN, CDR2 SVGIG (reference sequence). The CDR3 contains 13 residues. V trimming: 5 bases; J trimming: 2 bases; junction bases outside the gene matches: 2. CDR3 residues: CAWGQGAPYEQYF. The CDR3 nucleotides are TGTGCCTGGGGACAGGGGGCCCCCTACGAGCAGTACTTC.

The CDR3 DNA reads as TGTGCCAGCAGCTTAGGCAGCGGGAGGTGGGAGACCCAGTACTTC. This encodes CASSLGSGRWETQYF. The V and J genes are TRBV11-3 and TRBJ2-5; 9 nucleotides align to TRBD2. Germline CDR1 reads SGHNT; CDR2 reads YENEEA. This CDR3 is 15 amino acids long. Trimming took 1 base from V and 5 from J; bases not matched to a gene: 5.

This clone was picked up a small number of times. The genes are TRBV7-6 and TRBJ2-7; 9 bases agree with TRBD1. Germline V gene lookup returns CDR1 SGHVS and CDR2 FNYEAQ. Unmatched junction bases numbered 4, after V lost 1 base and J lost 3 bases. This CDR3 contains 15 residues. CDR3 residues: CASSLVLGQGYEQYF. The CDR3 nucleotides are TGTGCCAGCAGCTTAGTCCTGGGACAGGGCTACGAGCAGTACTTC.

CDR3 residues: CASSFSLRETEQFF. DNA for the CDR3: TGTGCCAGCAGCTTCTCCTTGCGGGAGACTGAGCAGTTCTTC. The chain carries TRBV7-2 and TRBJ2-1, with 7 bases aligning to TRBD2. CDR1 and CDR2 (germline): SGHTA, FQGNSA. After removal of 3 bases from V and 9 bases from J, the junction contained 8 bases not matched to a gene. The CDR3 loop spans 14 amino acids.

The gene calls are TRBV2 and TRBJ1-1; possible D gene TRBD1, 6 bases. The CDR3 runs 13 residues. Germline CDR1 reads SNHLY; CDR2 reads FYNNEI. Trimming left V 5 bases short and J 1 base short, with 8 bases between. The CDR3 spells CASSIQGNTEAFF. The CDR3 coding sequence is TGTGCCAGCAGTATACAGGGGAACACTGAAGCTTTCTTT.

There are a few counts of this clone. J is TRBJ1-2 and V is TRBV7-2, with TRBD1 as a possible D gene (5 bases). The germline V gene has CDR1 SGHTA and CDR2 FQGNSA. The CDR3 is made up of 12 amino acids. V was pared by 5 bases and J by 3 bases, with 7 bases between. CDR3 DNA sequence: TGTGCCAGCAGCCAACAGGACTATGGCTACACCTTC. It codes for CASSQQDYGYTF.

This clone was counted between two and nine times. This sequence joins TRBV19 and TRBJ2-3, with 8 nucleotides matching TRBD2. CDR3 length equals 15 residues. The V segment lost 4 bases and the J segment 1 base; nucleotides outside the gene matches: 4. Germline V gives CDR1 LNHDA, CDR2 SQIVND (reference sequence). This CDR3 is CASSRAGGRTDTQYF. The CDR3 DNA is TGTGCCAGTAGTAGGGCGGGGGGCCGCACAGATACGCAGTATTTT.

This clone turned up a few times. The chain employs TRBV29-1 and TRBJ1-1, with a weak D call TRBD1 (6 bases). CDR1 is SQVTM and CDR2 is ANQGSEA in the germline V gene. The CDR3 totals 13 residues. Trimming stripped 5 bases from V and 3 bases from J, with 13 bases between. The CDR3 region has the DNA TGCAGCGTTAGCGGACAGAGTTACACTGAAGCTTTCTTT. It codes for CSVSGQSYTEAFF. Drawing the rest from reference TRBV29-1 and TRBJ1-1, the complete variable domain is SAVISQKPSRDICQRGTSLTIQCQVDSQVTMMFWYRQQPGQSLTLIATANQGSEATYESGFVIDKFPISRPNLTFSTLTVSNMSPEDSSIYLCSVSGQSYTEAFFGQGTRLTVV.

The chain employs TRBV21-1 and TRBJ1-1; the D call of TRBD1 is as the table states it, not checked on the DNA. TRBV21-1 counts as a pseudogene. The CDR3 loop spans 15 amino acids. CDR3: CASVGAGGPGTEAFF. The CDR3 DNA sequence: TGTGCCAGCGTTGGCGCAGGGGGCCCGGGGACTGAAGCTTTCTTT.

This clone occurred a few times. The chain recombines TRBV7-3 with TRBJ2-2; TRBD1 aligns across 7 bases. Germline V gene lookup returns CDR1 SGHTA and CDR2 FQGTGA. The J segment lost 1 base and the V segment lost 4 bases, leaving 0 bases of the junction unmatched. The CDR3 runs 14 residues. The CDR3: CASSWDRNTGELFF. CDR3 DNA sequence: TGTGCCAGCAGCTGGGACAGGAACACCGGGGAGCTGTTTTTT.

This clone was counted only a few times. This chain connects TRBV30 to TRBJ2-1, with D unclear. CDR1 is GTSNPN and CDR2 is SVGIG in the germline V gene (reference sequence). Trimming took 2 bases from V and 8 from J, leaving 13 bases between them. This CDR3 spans 13 amino acids. In DNA, the CDR3 is TGTGCCTGGAGTCGAGCAACCCTGTATGAGCAGTTCTTC. It encodes CAWSRATLYEQFF.

The rearrangement uses TRBV12-5 and TRBJ2-5; 10 bases map to TRBD1. J lost 6 bases, V lost 6 bases, and 4 bases had no gene match. The CDR3 is made up of 13 amino acids. Germline CDR1 is LGHNT and CDR2 is FRNRAP. The CDR3, as DNA: TGTGCTAGTGGACCGGACAGGGGGAAGACCCAGTACTTC. This codes for CASGPDRGKTQYF.

This clone was counted between two and nine times. The rearrangement joins TRBV9 to TRBJ2-3; no clear D gene. The CDR3 is made up of 17 amino acids. Trimming removed 3 bases from V and 6 bases from J, with 23 bases in between. The germline V gene encodes CDR1 SGDLS and CDR2 YYNGEE. In DNA form, the CDR3 reads TGTGCCAGCAGCGGGAAAGAAGGAAGGTTAGCATTGGATACGCAGTATTTT. It codes for CASSGKEGRLALDTQYF.

This clone was seen a few times. The chain has TRBV6-4 and TRBJ2-1, with 9 bases fitting TRBD1. The CDR3 runs to 14 residues. The germline CDR1 and CDR2 sequences are MRHNA and SNTAGT. V was pared by 3 bases and J by 5 bases, with 2 bases of the junction left unmatched. The CDR3 is CASSEQGANNEQFF. The CDR3, as DNA: TGTGCCAGCAGTGAACAGGGGGCGAACAATGAGCAGTTCTTC.